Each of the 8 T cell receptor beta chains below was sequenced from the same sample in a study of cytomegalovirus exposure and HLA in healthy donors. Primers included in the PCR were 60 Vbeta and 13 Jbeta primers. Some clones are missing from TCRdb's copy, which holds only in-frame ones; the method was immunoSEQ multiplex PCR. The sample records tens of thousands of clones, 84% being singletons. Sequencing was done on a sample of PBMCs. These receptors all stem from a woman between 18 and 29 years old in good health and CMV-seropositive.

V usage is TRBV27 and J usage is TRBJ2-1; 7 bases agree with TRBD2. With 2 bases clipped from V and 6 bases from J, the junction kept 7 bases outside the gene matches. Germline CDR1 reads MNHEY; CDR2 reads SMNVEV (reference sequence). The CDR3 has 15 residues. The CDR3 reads CASSLTHGLVNEQFF. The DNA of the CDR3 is TGTGCCAGCAGTTTAACCCACGGACTAGTCAATGAGCAGTTCTTC.

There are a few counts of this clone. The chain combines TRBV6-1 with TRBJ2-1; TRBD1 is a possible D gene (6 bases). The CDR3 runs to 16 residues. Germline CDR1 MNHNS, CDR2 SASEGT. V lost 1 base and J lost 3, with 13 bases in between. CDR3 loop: CASSEEGDMLYNEQFF. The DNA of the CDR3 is TGTGCCAGCAGTGAAGAAGGGGACATGCTCTACAATGAGCAGTTCTTC.

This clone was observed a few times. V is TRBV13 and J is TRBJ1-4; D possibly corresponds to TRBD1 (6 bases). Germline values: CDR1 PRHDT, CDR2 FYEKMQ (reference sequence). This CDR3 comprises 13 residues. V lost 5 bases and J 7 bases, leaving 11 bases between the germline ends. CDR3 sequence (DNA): TGTGCCAGCAGCCACAGGGACCGTGAAAAACTGTTTTTT. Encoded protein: CASSHRDREKLFF.

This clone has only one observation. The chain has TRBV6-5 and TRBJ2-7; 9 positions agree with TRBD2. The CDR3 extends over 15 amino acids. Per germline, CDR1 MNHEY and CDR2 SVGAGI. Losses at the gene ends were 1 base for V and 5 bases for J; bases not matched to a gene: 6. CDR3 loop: CASSYLRGGEDEQYF. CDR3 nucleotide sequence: TGTGCCAGCAGTTACTTGCGGGGGGGCGAAGACGAGCAGTACTTC.

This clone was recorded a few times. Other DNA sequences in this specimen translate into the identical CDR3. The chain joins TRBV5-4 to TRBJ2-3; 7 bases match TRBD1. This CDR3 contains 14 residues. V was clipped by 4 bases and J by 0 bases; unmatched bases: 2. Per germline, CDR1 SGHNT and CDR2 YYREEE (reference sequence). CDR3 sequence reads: CASSRQGSTDTQYF. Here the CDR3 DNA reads TGTGCCAGCAGCCGACAGGGTAGCACAGATACGCAGTATTTT. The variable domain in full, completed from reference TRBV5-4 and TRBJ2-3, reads ETGVTQSPTHLIKTRGQQVTLRCSSQSGHNTVSWYQQALGQGPQFIFQYYREEENGRGNFPPRFSGLQFPNYSSELNVNALELDDSALYLCASSRQGSTDTQYFGPGTRLTVL.

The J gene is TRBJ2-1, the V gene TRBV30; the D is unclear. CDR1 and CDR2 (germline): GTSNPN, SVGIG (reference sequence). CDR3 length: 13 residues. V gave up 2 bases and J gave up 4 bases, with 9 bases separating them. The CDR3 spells CAWSPIEYNEQFF. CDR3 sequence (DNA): TGTGCCTGGAGTCCGATCGAGTACAATGAGCAGTTCTTC.

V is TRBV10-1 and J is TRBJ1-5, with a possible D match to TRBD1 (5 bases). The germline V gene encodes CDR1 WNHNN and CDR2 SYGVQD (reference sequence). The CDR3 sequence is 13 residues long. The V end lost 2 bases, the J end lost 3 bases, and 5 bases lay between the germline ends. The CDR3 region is CASSEGHNQPQHF. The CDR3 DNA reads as TGCGCCAGCAGTGAGGGACACAATCAGCCCCAGCATTTT.

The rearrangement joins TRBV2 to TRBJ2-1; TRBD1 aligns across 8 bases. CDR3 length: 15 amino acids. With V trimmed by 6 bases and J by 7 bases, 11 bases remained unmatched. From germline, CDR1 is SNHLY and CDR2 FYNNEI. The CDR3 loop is CASSVGQEAGNEQFF. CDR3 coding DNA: TGTGCCAGCAGCGTGGGACAGGAGGCGGGTAATGAGCAGTTCTTC.